This note documents a single TCR beta chain sequence. As yet, its antigen is unknown. Sequenced by immunoSEQ multiplex PCR; TCRdb stores in-frame clones only, minus some. Here the sample spans roughly 20,000 clones, less than 85% being singletons. The data were taken from a study of CD4 T cells in relation to SARS-CoV-2 and coronaviruses. About the study: TCR beta CDR3s were sequenced after 10-day antigen culture of PBMCs. The study, taken as a whole, reports: Samples before the pandemic and after infection were not matched within any donor.

The length of the CDR3 is 14 residues. Germline CDR1 and CDR2: SGHVS and FQNEAQ. Germline trimming cut 5 bases from V and 9 bases from J; bases unmatched to any gene: 7. CD4+ T cells from unexposed donors were obtained before the COVID-19 pandemic (2011-2018). CD4+ T cells were isolated from the cells after about ten days of culture. The specimen sequenced was CD4+ T cells from PBMCs, cultured in vitro. This sequence was found in a human donor in good health. The V call is TRBV7-8, the J call TRBJ1-6, with TRBD1 matching 7 bases. The DNA for the CDR3 is TGTGCCAGCAGCCTTCAGGGGGAGGTTTCACCCCTCCACTTT. Protein sequence: CASSLQGEVSPLHF.